In its sample, the clone carrying this T cell receptor beta chain was seen once. CDR1 and CDR2 from the germline V gene are ENHRY and SYGVKD. V gave up 3 bases and J gave up 7 bases; unmatched junction bases: 15. The CDR3 consists of 18 residues. The data originate from a study of blood T cell repertoires in COVID-19. Study as a whole: The study drew acute and convalescent COVID-19 samples from the United States, Italy and Spain. PBMCs, B-cell-depleted T cells, or T cells were the source of the cDNA or gDNA that made up the material.

As processed by the authors: Estimation of nucleated cell counts relied on the amplification of reference gene primers. Using immunoSEQ multiplex PCR, the repertoire was profiled, and TCRdb retains in-frame clones only, with some absent. V and J calls and clone size come straight from that table; D and trimming were deduced from the DNA. The sample has some 240,000 clones; about 91% are singletons. The receptor comes from a woman aged 40 to 55 who had recovered from COVID-19. Sequencing used peripheral blood. The genes are TRBV10-3 and TRBJ2-1; the match to TRBD2 covers 10 bases. The chain's CDR3 is CAISDRLAGVLGENEQFF. For the CDR3, the DNA is TGTGCCATCAGTGATAGACTAGCGGGCGTTCTAGGGGAGAATGAGCAGTTCTTC.